These 15 T cell receptor beta chains originate from one sample sequenced in a study of blood T cell repertoires in COVID-19. Profiling relied on immunoSEQ multiplex PCR, and the TCRdb table lists in-frame clones only, not all of them. Among tens of thousands of clones, around 80% were seen once, and the ten largest hold around a sixth. The specimen was peripheral blood. The receptors were gathered from a human donor in a cohort sampled during active COVID-19.

This chain links TRBV5-1 with TRBJ2-7; D call uncertain. Germline CDR1 reads SGHRS; CDR2 reads YFSETQ. CDR3 length: 13 residues. Trimming stripped 3 bases from V and 0 bases from J, with 7 bases between. The CDR3 loop reads CASSSRSSYEQYF. In DNA, the CDR3 is TGCGCCAGCAGCTCGAGGAGCTCCTACGAGCAGTACTTC.

This chain links TRBV7-8 with TRBJ1-1; D is ambiguous. CDR1 and CDR2 from the germline V gene are SGHVS and FQNEAQ. The CDR3 spans 14 residues. V was cut by 5 bases and J by 2 bases, with 12 bases left in between. DNA for the CDR3: TGTGCCAGCAGCCAAACACCCAGAAACACTGAAGCTTTCTTT. It specifies CASSQTPRNTEAFF.

This clone was found a few times. This chain uses TRBV6-5 with TRBJ2-7; 7 nucleotides align to TRBD1. The CDR3 spans 14 residues. Germline V gives CDR1 MNHEY, CDR2 SVGAGI. Losses at the gene ends were 8 bases for V and 3 bases for J; bases not matched to a gene: 10. Here the CDR3 DNA reads TGTGCCAGCCGACCGGACAGGAATATCTACGAGCAGTACTTC. Its protein is CASRPDRNIYEQYF.

The chain combines TRBV24-1 with TRBJ1-6; unclear D gene. Germline V gene data show CDR1 as KGHDR and CDR2 as SFDVKD. V lost 8 bases and J 0 bases, leaving 4 bases between the germline ends. This CDR3 is built from 13 residues. The CDR3 is CATKSSYNSPLHF. The CDR3 DNA reads TGTGCCACCAAGAGCTCCTATAATTCACCCCTCCACTTT.

This sequence joins TRBV5-1 and TRBJ1-2; 9 bases align to TRBD1. J lost 13 bases, V lost 2 bases, and 12 bases had no gene match. CDR1 SGHRS and CDR2 YFSETQ come from the germline V gene. The CDR3 loop spans 14 amino acids. DNA for the CDR3: TGCGCCAGCAGCTTAACTCCGGGACAGGGAGGGTCCACCTTC. This translates into CASSLTPGQGGSTF.

The chain combines TRBV7-8 with TRBJ1-5, with D possibly matching TRBD1 (6 bases). The CDR3 spans 15 residues. CDR1 is SGHVS and CDR2 is FQNEAQ in the germline V gene. V was trimmed by 5 bases and J by 0 bases, leaving 11 bases between them. This chain's CDR3 is CASSRTGYSNQPQHF. For the CDR3, the DNA is TGTGCCAGCAGCCGAACAGGGTATAGCAATCAGCCCCAGCATTTT.

To note about this clone: The same CDR3 is also encoded by other DNA sequences in this sample. This chain connects TRBV12-3 or TRBV12-4 to TRBJ2-7; unclear D gene. The CDR3 is 12 amino acids. Trimming took off 1 base at V and 3 bases at J, with 4 bases between the two ends. The CDR3 loop reads CASSLGSYEQYF. CDR3 DNA sequence: TGTGCCAGCAGTTTAGGGAGCTACGAGCAGTACTTC.

The chain combines TRBV14 with TRBJ2-1; possible D gene TRBD1, 5 bases. This CDR3 comprises 15 residues. V was cut by 2 bases and J by 8 bases, with 16 bases left in between. Germline CDR1 is SGHDN and CDR2 is FVKESK. The DNA of the CDR3 is TGTGCCAGCAGCCAAAGTCCAGGGCCAGGTGATGAGCAGTTCTTC. Translation gives CASSQSPGPGDEQFF.

This clone was picked up one time. The chain combines TRBV6-1 with TRBJ1-4, with 10 bases matching TRBD1. The CDR3 covers 14 residues. Unmatched junction bases numbered 1, after V lost 3 bases and J lost 6 bases. Germline assignment: CDR1 MNHNS and CDR2 SASEGT. The CDR3 loop is CASSEGQGHEKLFF. In nucleotides, the CDR3 is TGTGCCAGCAGTGAGGGACAGGGGCATGAAAAACTGTTTTTT.

The genes are TRBV7-8 and TRBJ2-1; TRBD1 matches at 7 bases. Germline V gene data show CDR1 as SGHVS and CDR2 as FQNEAQ. Germline trimming cut 5 bases from V and 5 bases from J; bases unmatched to any gene: 15. The CDR3 runs to 17 residues. The CDR3 bases are TGTGCCAGCAGCCGCGGGCGGGTGGGGACAGAAGACAATGAGCAGTTCTTC. Translating gives CASSRGRVGTEDNEQFF.

V gene TRBV6-2 or TRBV6-3 combines with J gene TRBJ1-6, with a possible D match to TRBD1 (6 bases). The CDR3 loop spans 15 amino acids. Germline V gene lookup returns CDR1 MNHEY and CDR2 SVGEGT. Trimming removed 5 bases at V and 5 bases at J, with 13 bases between. This CDR3 is CASSTRTANNSPLHF. The CDR3, as DNA: TGTGCCAGCAGTACCCGGACAGCAAATAATTCACCCCTCCACTTT.

This chain connects TRBV6-4 to TRBJ1-2; no firm D call. Between the trimmed V and J ends, which lost 0 bases and 9 bases, there was a span of 8 bases. The germline V gene encodes CDR1 MRHNA and CDR2 SNTAGT. CDR3 size: 12 residues. As DNA, the CDR3 is TGTGCCAGCAGTGACTCCGGGAAGCGCTACACCTTC. This sequence encodes CASSDSGKRYTF.

The chain is built from TRBV4-3 and TRBJ1-3; D is unresolved. This CDR3 comprises 15 residues. Germline-derived CDR1 and CDR2 are LGHNA and YSLEER. The V and J ends lost 0 bases and 0 bases respectively, with 6 bases between them. The CDR3 DNA reads as TGCGCCAGCAGCCAAGAGGCGGGCTCTGGAAACACCATATATTTT. Its protein is CASSQEAGSGNTIYF.

This clone showed up just once. The genes are TRBV5-5 and TRBJ1-2, with 7 positions matching TRBD1. V shed 5 bases and J 3 bases; nucleotides not matched to a gene: 13. This CDR3 contains 16 residues. Germline V lookup: CDR1 SGHKS, CDR2 YYEKEE (reference sequence). For the CDR3, the DNA is TGTGCCAGCAGATCAAGGGACAGCGCGGGTGACTATGGCTACACCTTC. Protein product: CASRSRDSAGDYGYTF.

This sequence joins TRBV4-2 and TRBJ1-2; D unresolved. The germline V gene encodes CDR1 LGHNA and CDR2 YNFKEQ. The CDR3 runs to 13 residues. The V end lost 4 bases, the J end lost 5 bases, and 11 bases lay between the germline ends. This CDR3 reads CASSPPGTYGYTF. The CDR3 DNA is TGTGCCAGCAGCCCCCCAGGAACTTATGGCTACACCTTC.